This entry lists 25 T cell receptor beta chains sequenced from one sample in a study of T cells in Graves' hyperthyroidism and ophthalmopathy. RNA transcripts yielded amplified TCR beta CDR3 regions. The TCR CDR3 was amplified in a first-round RT-PCR using the HTBI primer set. TCRdb used MiXCR to reprocess the multiplex PCR reads, holding one entry per CDR3 protein. Here the sample spans around 800,000 distinct CDR3 sequences, 38% being singletons. The specimen sequenced was blood. Receptor source: a man in his late teens or twenties with Graves' hyperthyroidism.

V usage is TRBV15 and J usage is TRBJ1-5; 8 bases are a match to TRBD1. This CDR3 is built from 13 residues. Germline trimming cut 6 bases from V and 6 bases from J; bases unmatched to any gene: 4. Germline CDR1 and CDR2: LNHNV and YYDKDF (reference sequence). The CDR3 reads CATRIDRGQPQHF. The CDR3 nucleotides read TGTGCCACCAGGATCGACAGGGGTCAGCCCCAGCATTTT.

The chain couples TRBV29-1 to TRBJ2-7; D may be TRBD2 (6 bases). Germline loops: CDR1 SQVTM, CDR2 ANQGSEA. V shed 4 bases and J shed 6 bases, with 13 bases lying between them. The CDR3 spans 12 residues. CDR3 in amino acids: CSVGGGAVEQYF. CDR3 in DNA: TGCAGCGTTGGAGGAGGGGCCGTCGAGCAGTACTTC.

Only a few counts were recorded for this clonotype. The chain is built from TRBV7-2 and TRBJ1-1; a possible D gene is TRBD1 (5 bases). The CDR3 extends over 14 amino acids. V gave up 1 base and J gave up 5 bases, with 11 bases separating them. Germline V lookup: CDR1 SGHTA, CDR2 FQGNSA. The CDR3 sequence is CASSLVGALTEAFF. CDR3 coding DNA: TGTGCCAGCAGCTTAGTAGGGGCTTTGACTGAAGCTTTCTTT.

Many counts were recorded for this clonotype. The CDR3 region has the DNA TGTGCCAGCAGTGAAGGGACAAGTGACACCGGGGAGCTGTTTTTT. Translating gives CASSEGTSDTGELFF. The chain couples TRBV2 to TRBJ2-2, with D perhaps TRBD1 (5 bases). V was pared by 1 base and J by 3 bases, with 9 bases between. The germline V gene encodes CDR1 SNHLY and CDR2 FYNNEI. CDR3 length: 15 residues.

This clonotype was found many times. The chain has TRBV15 and TRBJ2-5; D gene unclear. Germline CDR1 LNHNV, CDR2 YYDKDF (reference sequence). The length of the CDR3 is 14 residues. Trimming took 1 base from V and 2 from J, leaving 8 bases between them. CDR3 protein: CATSRGFLQETQYF. The CDR3 DNA follows: TGTGCCACCAGCAGAGGGTTTCTTCAAGAGACCCAGTACTTC.

This clonotype has just a few counts. The V and J genes are TRBV25-1 and TRBJ2-2; no clear D gene. Per germline, CDR1 MGHDK and CDR2 SYGVNS. The CDR3 extends over 12 amino acids. The ends were cut back, 8 bases at V and 5 bases at J, with 9 bases in the middle. CDR3 amino acids: CASLTATGELFF. The CDR3 region has the DNA TGTGCCAGCCTAACAGCAACCGGGGAGCTGTTTTTT.

This clonotype was recorded a few times. The gene calls are TRBV29-1 and TRBJ2-5, with 9 bases lining up with TRBD2. The junction had 3 bases not matched to a gene; V was cut back by 7 bases and J by 3 bases. The CDR3 covers 12 residues. Germline CDR1 is SQVTM and CDR2 is ANQGSEA. The CDR3 reads CSGIAGEETQYF. The CDR3 DNA reads TGCAGCGGCATAGCGGGGGAAGAGACCCAGTACTTC.

This clonotype was seen once. A read error may produce the germline difference seen at one junction end. The V and J genes are TRBV12-3 or TRBV12-4 and TRBJ1-5; the D gene is possibly TRBD1 (6 bases). This CDR3 has 14 amino acids. The CDR3 DNA sequence: TGTGTCAGCAGTTTTAACAGGGTAGATCAGCCCCAGCATTTT. As protein: CVSSFNRVDQPQHF.

The chain couples TRBV7-2 to TRBJ2-7, with 13 bases identical to TRBD2. The CDR3 is 15 amino acids. Germline V gene data show CDR1 as SGHTA and CDR2 as FQGNSA. Trimming cost V 5 bases and J 3 bases; bases outside gene matches: 4. CDR3 coding DNA: TGTGCCAGCAGCGTCAGACTAGCGGGGGGCTACGAGCAGTACTTC. Translating it yields CASSVRLAGGYEQYF.

V and J are TRBV7-2 and TRBJ2-5; no definite D call. The V and J ends lost 1 base and 1 base respectively, with 13 bases between them. Germline V gene sequence: CDR1 SGHTA, CDR2 FQGNSA. The CDR3 length is 16 residues. As DNA, the CDR3 is TGTGCCAGCAGCTTAGATCCTACTTATGGCCAAGAGACCCAGTACTTC. This encodes CASSLDPTYGQETQYF.

The chain uses TRBV5-1 and TRBJ1-1, with 11 bases fitting TRBD1. With 4 bases clipped from V and 4 bases from J, the junction kept 9 bases outside the gene matches. The germline V gene has CDR1 SGHRS and CDR2 YFSETQ. This CDR3 has 16 amino acids. The DNA of the CDR3 is TGCGCCAGCAGCGTGGGACAGGGGGGAGTGAGCACTGAAGCTTTCTTT. Translation gives CASSVGQGGVSTEAFF.

V is TRBV6-1 and J is TRBJ1-2; the D is unclear. CDR1 and CDR2 (germline): MNHNS, SASEGT. The CDR3 length is 11 residues. With 4 bases removed from V and 8 bases from J, the gap between germline ends came to 8 bases. The CDR3 reads CASSAVGGYTF. For the CDR3, the DNA is TGTGCCAGCAGTGCCGTTGGGGGCTACACCTTC.

V gene TRBV11-2 combines with J gene TRBJ1-5; 7 bases align to TRBD1. Germline V gives CDR1 SGHAT, CDR2 FQNNGV. This CDR3 is built from 16 residues. Trimming removed 1 base from V and 1 base from J; junction bases left unmatched: 4. The CDR3 DNA sequence: TGTGCCAGCAGCTTAGTCGGGACAGCAAGCAATCAGCCCCAGCATTTT. Translated: CASSLVGTASNQPQHF. Using reference TRBV11-2 and TRBJ1-5 for the parts outside the CDR3, the full variable domain is EAGVAQSPRYKIIEKRQSVAFWCNPISGHATLYWYQQILGQGPKLLIQFQNNGVVDDSQLPKDRFSAERLKGVDSTLKIQPAKLEDSAVYLCASSLVGTASNQPQHFGDGTRLSIL.

The chain uses TRBV6-1 and TRBJ2-7; TRBD1 is a possible D gene (6 bases). V was pared by 7 bases and J by 4 bases, with 14 bases between. Germline V gene data show CDR1 as MNHNS and CDR2 as SASEGT. CDR3 size: 13 residues. The CDR3 region is CASIGAGQYEQYF. CDR3 in DNA: TGTGCCAGCATTGGGGCAGGACAGTACGAGCAGTACTTC.

In its sample, this clonotype was seen a few times. The rearrangement uses TRBV13 and TRBJ2-5, with D maybe TRBD2 (6 bases). The V end was cut by 3 bases, the J end by 6 bases, with 11 bases between. This CDR3 has 13 amino acids. Germline CDR1 and CDR2: PRHDT and FYEKMQ (reference sequence). The CDR3 DNA follows: TGTGCCAGCAGCTTTTGGGGGGTGAAGACCCAGTACTTC. Translation: CASSFWGVKTQYF. Variable domain in full (rest from reference TRBV13 and TRBJ2-5): AAGVIQSPRHLIKEKRETATLKCYPIPRHDTVYWYQQGPGQDPQFLISFYEKMQSDKGSIPDRFSAQQFSDYHSELNMSSLELGDSALYFCASSFWGVKTQYFGPGTRLLVL.

The chain employs TRBV7-2 and TRBJ2-7, with D possibly matching TRBD2 (6 bases). Germline lookup yields CDR1 SGHTA and CDR2 FQGNSA. The CDR3 is 16 amino acids. V was shortened by 4 bases and J by 0 bases, with 16 bases between the two germline ends. CDR3 region: CASSSVAGWPSYEQYF. CDR3 in DNA: TGTGCCAGCAGCTCAGTCGCGGGATGGCCCTCCTACGAGCAGTACTTC.

The rearrangement uses TRBV10-3 and TRBJ1-6; 8 bases are a match to TRBD1. In germline, CDR1 is ENHRY, CDR2 SYGVKD. V was clipped by 2 bases and J by 10 bases; unmatched bases: 4. The length of the CDR3 is 14 residues. The CDR3 here is CAISEQTGDSPLHF. The CDR3 nucleotides read TGTGCCATCAGTGAGCAGACAGGGGACTCACCCCTCCACTTT.

This clonotype was observed a few times. V usage is TRBV20-1 and J usage is TRBJ2-5; 10 nucleotides align to TRBD2. Germline CDR1 is DFQATT and CDR2 is SNEGSKA (reference sequence). This CDR3 contains 15 residues. The junction had 8 bases not matched to a gene; V was cut back by 0 bases and J by 7 bases. DNA for the CDR3: TGCAGTGCTAGAGATGTCGGGACTAGCGAGGGGACCCAGTACTTC. Residues: CSARDVGTSEGTQYF.

This clonotype was counted ten times or more. The rearrangement joins TRBV10-3 to TRBJ1-1; TRBD1 matches at 8 bases. The CDR3 runs 11 residues. Germline CDR1 is ENHRY and CDR2 is SYGVKD. Losses at the gene ends were 10 bases for V and 10 bases for J; bases not matched to a gene: 8. This CDR3 is CASSGGSSAFF. The CDR3 coding sequence is TGTGCCAGTTCAGGGGGCTCGTCAGCTTTCTTT.

This sequence joins TRBV7-9 and TRBJ1-2, with TRBD1 matching 8 bases. J was trimmed by 8 bases and V by 10 bases; bases with no gene match: 9. The CDR3 consists of 12 residues. Germline CDR1 and CDR2: SEHNR and FQNEAQ (reference sequence). The CDR3 region has the DNA TGTGCCACCCGGCAGGGGGCCCGAGGCTACACCTTC. This codes for CATRQGARGYTF.

This CDR3 reads CASSQHENTEAFF. CDR3 DNA sequence: TGTGCCAGCAGCCAGCACGAGAACACTGAAGCTTTCTTT. This chain uses TRBV9 with TRBJ1-1; no definite D call. This CDR3 comprises 13 residues. The germline gives CDR1 SGDLS, CDR2 YYNGEE. The V end lost 4 bases, the J end lost 1 base, and 8 bases lay between the germline ends. Combining the CDR3 with reference TRBV9 and TRBJ1-1 gives the whole variable domain DSGVTQTPKHLITATGQRVTLRCSPRSGDLSVYWYQQSLDQGLQFLIQYYNGEERAKGNILERFSAQQFPDLHSELNLSSLELGDSALYFCASSQHENTEAFFGQGTRLTVV.

This clonotype turned up a few times. This could be a read error, since a much larger clone is one nucleotide away. This chain joins TRBV15 and TRBJ2-2, with unresolved D. CDR1 and CDR2 (germline): LNHNV, YYDKDF (reference sequence). The CDR3 is 15 residues long. The CDR3 sequence: CAASRDSRPTGELFF. The CDR3, as DNA: TGTGCCGCCAGCAGAGATTCCCGACCCACCGGGGAGCTGTTTTTT. The variable domain in full, completed from reference TRBV15 and TRBJ2-2, reads DAMVIQNPRYQVTQFGKPVTLSCSQTLNHNVMYWYQQKSSQAPKLLFHYYDKDFNNEADTPDNFQSRRPNTSFCFLDIRSPGLGDTAMYLCAASRDSRPTGELFFGEGSRLTVL.

The table lists this clonotype with many counts. The chain combines TRBV2 with TRBJ1-5; tentatively, D is TRBD1 (5 bases). This CDR3 has 14 amino acids. V was trimmed by 7 bases and J by 5 bases, leaving 15 bases between them. Germline V gene lookup returns CDR1 SNHLY and CDR2 FYNNEI. The DNA for the CDR3 is TGTGCCAGCAACCGGGGCCATGGGGATCAGCCCCAGCATTTT. Amino acid sequence: CASNRGHGDQPQHF.

This clonotype was seen more than once but under ten times. V is TRBV19 and J is TRBJ1-5; TRBD1 aligns across 7 bases. The V and J ends lost 4 bases and 3 bases, in that order; junction bases with no gene match: 3. This CDR3 has 14 amino acids. CDR1 and CDR2 (germline): LNHDA, SQIVND (reference sequence). The CDR3 coding sequence is TGTGCCAGTAGTAACAGGGGAATCAATCAGCCCCAGCATTTT. This codes for CASSNRGINQPQHF.

The chain combines TRBV2 with TRBJ2-1, with 9 bases matching TRBD1. Trimming at V came to 6 bases and at J to 5 bases, leaving 2 bases not matched to a gene. The CDR3 totals 13 residues. From germline, CDR1 is SNHLY and CDR2 FYNNEI. CDR3 sequence: CASSRQGDNEQFF. In DNA form, the CDR3 reads TGTGCCAGCAGCAGACAGGGGGACAATGAGCAGTTCTTC.